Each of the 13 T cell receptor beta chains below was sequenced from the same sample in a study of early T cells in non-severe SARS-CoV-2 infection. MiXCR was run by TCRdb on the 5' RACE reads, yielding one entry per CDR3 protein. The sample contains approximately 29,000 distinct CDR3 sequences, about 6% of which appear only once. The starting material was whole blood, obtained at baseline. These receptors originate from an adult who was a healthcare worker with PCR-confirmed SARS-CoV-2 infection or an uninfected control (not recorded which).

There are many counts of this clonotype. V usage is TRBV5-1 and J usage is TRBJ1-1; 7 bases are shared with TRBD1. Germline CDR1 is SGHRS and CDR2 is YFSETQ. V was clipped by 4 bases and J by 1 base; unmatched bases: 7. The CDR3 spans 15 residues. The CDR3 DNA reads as TGCGCCAGCAGCAGATACGGGACAGCGAACACTGAAGCTTTCTTT. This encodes CASSRYGTANTEAFF.

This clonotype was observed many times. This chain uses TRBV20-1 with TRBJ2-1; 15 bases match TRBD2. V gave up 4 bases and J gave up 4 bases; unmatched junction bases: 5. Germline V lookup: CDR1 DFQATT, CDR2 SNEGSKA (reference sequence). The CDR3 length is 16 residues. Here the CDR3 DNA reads TGCAGTGCTAAAGGACTAGCGGGAGGGGCGTACAATGAGCAGTTCTTC. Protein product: CSAKGLAGGAYNEQFF.

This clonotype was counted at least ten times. Here the CDR3 reads CASSATGVAVTDTQYF. The CDR3 DNA follows: TGTGCCAGCAGCGCTACAGGCGTAGCAGTGACAGATACGCAGTATTTT. The gene calls are TRBV7-3 and TRBJ2-3; weak D call: TRBD1 (5 bases). Germline V gene data show CDR1 as SGHTA and CDR2 as FQGTGA. The length of the CDR3 is 16 residues. Trimming left V 5 bases short and J 3 bases short, with 18 bases between.

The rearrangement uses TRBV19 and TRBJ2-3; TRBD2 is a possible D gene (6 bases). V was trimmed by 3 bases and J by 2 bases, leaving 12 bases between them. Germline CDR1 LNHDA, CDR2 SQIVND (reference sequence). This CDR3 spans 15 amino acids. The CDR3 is CASSMGRDDTDTQYF. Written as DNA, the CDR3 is TGTGCCAGTAGTATGGGGCGGGACGACACAGATACGCAGTATTTT. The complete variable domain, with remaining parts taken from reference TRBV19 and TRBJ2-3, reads DGGITQSPKYLFRKEGQNVTLSCEQNLNHDAMYWYRQDPGQGLRLIYYSQIVNDFQKGDIAEGYSVSREKKESFPLTVTSAQKNPTAFYLCASSMGRDDTDTQYFGPGTRLTVL.

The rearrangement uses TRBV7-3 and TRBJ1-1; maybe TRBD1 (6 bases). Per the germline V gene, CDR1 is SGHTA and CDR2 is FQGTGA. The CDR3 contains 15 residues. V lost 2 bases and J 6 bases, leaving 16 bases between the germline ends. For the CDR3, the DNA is TGTGCCAGCAGCTTAGGAGGTCCGGGGGCTTCTGAAGCTTTCTTT. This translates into CASSLGGPGASEAFF.

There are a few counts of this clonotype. CDR3 in DNA: TGTGCCAGCAGCCCCTCTCGTGGACTAGCGTTTGAGCAGTTCTTC. This translates into CASSPSRGLAFEQFF. The chain links TRBV9 to TRBJ2-1; TRBD2 matches 9 bases. This CDR3 comprises 15 residues. CDR1 SGDLS and CDR2 YYNGEE come from the germline V gene. V shed 4 bases and J 9 bases; nucleotides not matched to a gene: 11.

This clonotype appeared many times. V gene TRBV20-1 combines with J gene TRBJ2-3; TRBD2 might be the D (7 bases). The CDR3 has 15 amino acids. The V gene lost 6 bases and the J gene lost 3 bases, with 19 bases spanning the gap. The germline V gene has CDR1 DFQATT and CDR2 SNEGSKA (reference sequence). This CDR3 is CSAHFGRGRTDTQYF. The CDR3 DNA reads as TGCAGTGCCCATTTCGGGCGGGGGCGTACAGATACGCAGTATTTT.

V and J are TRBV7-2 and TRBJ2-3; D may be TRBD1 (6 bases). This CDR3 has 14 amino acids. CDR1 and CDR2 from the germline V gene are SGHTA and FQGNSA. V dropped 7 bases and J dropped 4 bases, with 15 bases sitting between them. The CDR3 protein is CASNPQPGADTQYF. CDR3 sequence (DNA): TGTGCCAGCAACCCCCAGCCAGGGGCAGATACGCAGTATTTT.

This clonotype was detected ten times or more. DNA of the CDR3: TGTGCCAGCAGCTTAGGGACTAGCGTATCCTACGAGCAGTACTTC. This translates into CASSLGTSVSYEQYF. This rearrangement joins TRBV7-2 to TRBJ2-7, with 9 bases that match TRBD2. CDR1 SGHTA and CDR2 FQGNSA come from the germline V gene. The J segment lost 1 base and the V segment lost 1 base, leaving 2 bases of the junction unmatched. The CDR3 has 15 amino acids.

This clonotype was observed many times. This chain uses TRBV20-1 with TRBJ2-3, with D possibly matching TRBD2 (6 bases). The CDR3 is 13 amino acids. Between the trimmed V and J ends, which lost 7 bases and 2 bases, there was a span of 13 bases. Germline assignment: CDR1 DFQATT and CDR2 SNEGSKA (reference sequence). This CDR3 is CSDSGLNTDTQYF. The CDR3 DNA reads TGCAGTGATTCGGGACTCAACACAGATACGCAGTATTTT.

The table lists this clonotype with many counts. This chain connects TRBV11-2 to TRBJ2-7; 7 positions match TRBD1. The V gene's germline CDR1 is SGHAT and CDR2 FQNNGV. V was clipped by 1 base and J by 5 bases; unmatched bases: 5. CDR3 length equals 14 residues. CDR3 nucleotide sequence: TGTGCCAGCAGCTTAGTGCCAGGGGGTGACGAGCAGTACTTC. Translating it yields CASSLVPGGDEQYF.

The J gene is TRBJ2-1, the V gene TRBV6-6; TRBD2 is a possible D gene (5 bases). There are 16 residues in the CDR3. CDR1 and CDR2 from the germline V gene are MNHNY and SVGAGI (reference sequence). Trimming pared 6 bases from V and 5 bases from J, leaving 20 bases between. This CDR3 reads CASRTALAGLDNEQFF. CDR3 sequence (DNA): TGTGCCAGCAGAACCGCCCTAGCTGGTCTTGACAATGAGCAGTTCTTC.

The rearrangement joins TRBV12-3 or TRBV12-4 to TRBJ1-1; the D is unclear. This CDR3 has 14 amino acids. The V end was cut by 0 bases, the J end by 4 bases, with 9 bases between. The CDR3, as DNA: TGTGCCAGCAGTTTAGCATGGGGAGGCACTGAAGCTTTCTTT. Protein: CASSLAWGGTEAFF.